The clone carrying this TCR beta chain was observed many times. The data belong to a study of T-cell reconstitution after alpha-beta-depleted transplantation in children. This sample's TCRbeta library carried unique molecular identifier barcodes. Via MiXCR, TCRdb re-called the PCR reads, giving one row per CDR3 protein. Of 83,000 or so distinct CDR3 sequences in the sample, 7.5% to 9.5% were seen once. The CDR3 covers 17 residues. Germline V gene lookup returns CDR1 MNHEY and CDR2 SMNVEV (reference sequence). V was clipped by 5 bases and J by 3 bases, with 20 bases between them. Sequenced here: PBMCs from the stem cell graft donor, sampled from the stem cell graft. The receptor was isolated from a human donor who donated a stem cell graft to a child with congenital amegakaryocytic thrombocytopenia. V and J are TRBV27 and TRBJ2-4, with D maybe TRBD2 (6 bases). The CDR3 region has the DNA TGTGCCAGCAGTCCAAGCCTCGTCGGGGGACGCAAAAACATTCAGTACTTC. Its translation is CASSPSLVGGRKNIQYF.